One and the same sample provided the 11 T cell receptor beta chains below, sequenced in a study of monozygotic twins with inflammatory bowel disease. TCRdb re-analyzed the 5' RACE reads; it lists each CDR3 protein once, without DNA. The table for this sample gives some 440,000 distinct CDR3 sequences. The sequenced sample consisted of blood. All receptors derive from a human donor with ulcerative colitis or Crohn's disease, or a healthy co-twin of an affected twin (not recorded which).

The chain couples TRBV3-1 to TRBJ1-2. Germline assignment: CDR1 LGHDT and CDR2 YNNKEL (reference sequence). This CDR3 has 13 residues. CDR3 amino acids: CASSLKCDYGYTF.

CDR3 sequence: CASGTGGHQPQHF. The chain links TRBV25-1 to TRBJ1-5; TCRdb gives TRBD1 as the D gene, but with no DNA this cannot be confirmed. From germline, CDR1 is MGHDK and CDR2 SYGVNS. This CDR3 comprises 13 residues. Combining the CDR3 with reference TRBV25-1 and TRBJ1-5 gives the whole variable domain EADIYQTPRYLVIGTGKKITLECSQTMGHDKMYWYQQDPGMELHLIHYSYGVNSTEKGDLSSESTVSRIRTEHFPLTLESARPSHTSQYLCASGTGGHQPQHFGDGTRLSIL.

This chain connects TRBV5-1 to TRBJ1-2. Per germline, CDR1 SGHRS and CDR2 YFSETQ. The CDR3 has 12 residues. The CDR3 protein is CASRSDNYGYTF.

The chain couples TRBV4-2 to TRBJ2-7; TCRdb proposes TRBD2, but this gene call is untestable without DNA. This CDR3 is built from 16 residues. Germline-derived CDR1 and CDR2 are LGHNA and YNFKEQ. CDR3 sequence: CASSQDLSGGFYEQYF.

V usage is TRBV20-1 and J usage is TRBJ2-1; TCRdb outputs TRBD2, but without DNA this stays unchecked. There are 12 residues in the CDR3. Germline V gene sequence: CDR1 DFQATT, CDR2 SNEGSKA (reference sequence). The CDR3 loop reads CSASASVNEQFF.

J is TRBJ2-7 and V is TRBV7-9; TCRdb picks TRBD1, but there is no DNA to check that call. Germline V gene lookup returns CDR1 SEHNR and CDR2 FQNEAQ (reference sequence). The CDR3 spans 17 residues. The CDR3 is CASSLTYNRGQDYEQYF.

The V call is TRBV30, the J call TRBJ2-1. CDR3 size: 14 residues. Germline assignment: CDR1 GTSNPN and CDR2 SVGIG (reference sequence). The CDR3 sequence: CACYGYGFPNEQFF.

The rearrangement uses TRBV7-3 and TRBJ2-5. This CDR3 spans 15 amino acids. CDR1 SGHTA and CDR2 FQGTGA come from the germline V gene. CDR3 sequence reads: CASSLSPGSQETQYF.

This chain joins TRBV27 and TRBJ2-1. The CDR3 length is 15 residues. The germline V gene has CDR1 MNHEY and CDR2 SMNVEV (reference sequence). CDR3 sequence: CASSLKALVGGEQFF.

The CDR3 protein is CSVLAGLAFSDTQYF. The chain employs TRBV29-1 and TRBJ2-3; checking the TCRdb D call of TRBD2 is not possible without DNA. The CDR3 length is 15 residues. Per germline, CDR1 SQVTM and CDR2 ANQGSEA.

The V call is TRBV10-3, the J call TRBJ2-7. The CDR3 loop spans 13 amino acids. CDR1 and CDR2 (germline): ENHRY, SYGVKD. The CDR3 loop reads CAISESGVHEQYF.